This TCR beta chain was captured in a study of cytomegalovirus exposure and HLA in healthy donors. Germline V gene lookup returns CDR1 MNHEY and CDR2 SVGAGI. V shed 5 bases and J 8 bases; nucleotides not matched to a gene: 6. The CDR3 runs 13 residues. Regarding this clone: Its antigen is not identified.

The study sampled nominally healthy donors, though unrecorded immune exposures were likely. The PCR made use of 60 Vbeta and 13 Jbeta primers. TCRdb's table, derived via immunoSEQ multiplex PCR, lists solely in-frame clones and lacks some. The sample holds about 210,000 clones, roughly 82% seen once. Whole-study results and caveats: Approximately 160 TCR beta chains were listed as cytomegalovirus-associated. In vitro experiments confirmed that a few CMV-associated chains were specific for CMV antigens. The authors later found HLA-associated TCR beta chains more clonally expanded than equally common others.

This receptor was obtained from a man in his forties or fifties in good health and CMV-seropositive. Sequenced sample: PBMCs. This chain links TRBV6-5 with TRBJ2-1; 7 nucleotides align to TRBD2. In DNA form, the CDR3 reads TGTGCCAGCAGTACTAACCGGGGGGATGAGCAGTTCTTC. Residues: CASSTNRGDEQFF.